These 12 T cell receptor beta chains originate from one sample sequenced in a study of CD8 T cells in ankylosing spondylitis. TCRdb redid the calling of the 5' RACE reads with MiXCR, one entry per CDR3 protein. The sample shows some 220,000 distinct CDR3 sequences, 10% to 13% of them seen only once. The sequenced material came from blood, either unsorted or a sorted T cell fraction (not recorded which). The source is a male donor with ankylosing spondylitis or in good health (not recorded which).

This clonotype was found many times. The chain links TRBV12-3 or TRBV12-4 to TRBJ2-7; D not resolved. Between the trimmed V and J ends, which lost 6 bases and 3 bases, there was a span of 12 bases. The CDR3 length is 13 residues. The CDR3 loop reads CASSLDPDYEQYF. As DNA, the CDR3 is TGTGCCAGCAGCCTCGACCCAGACTACGAGCAGTACTTC.

This clonotype was observed a handful of times. This rearrangement joins TRBV10-1 to TRBJ1-5, with D possibly matching TRBD1 (5 bases). This CDR3 is built from 15 residues. V was trimmed by 1 base and J by 4 bases, leaving 11 bases between them. In germline, CDR1 is WNHNN, CDR2 SYGVQD (reference sequence). The CDR3 sequence: CASSEWGGGNQPQHF. The DNA of the CDR3 is TGCGCCAGCAGTGAGTGGGGGGGGGGGAATCAGCCCCAGCATTTT.

This clonotype was counted ten times or more. The chain joins TRBV20-1 to TRBJ2-5; tentatively, D is TRBD2 (6 bases). This CDR3 is 14 amino acids long. Deletions cut 5 bases from V and 5 bases from J, with 18 bases between. Germline CDR1 reads DFQATT; CDR2 reads SNEGSKA (reference sequence). In DNA, the CDR3 is TGCAGTGCTGTTAAGACGGGGACTCAGGAGACCCAGTACTTC. Protein: CSAVKTGTQETQYF.

This clonotype was counted ten times or more. The chain has TRBV5-1 and TRBJ2-5; weak D call: TRBD2 (6 bases). Germline-derived CDR1 and CDR2 are SGHRS and YFSETQ. Between the trimmed V and J ends, which lost 4 bases and 5 bases, there was a span of 15 bases. This CDR3 is 14 amino acids long. The CDR3 reads CASSAGTFPETQYF. CDR3 DNA: TGCGCCAGCAGCGCCGGGACTTTTCCTGAGACCCAGTACTTC.

This clonotype came up many times. Written as DNA, the CDR3 is TGTGCCAGCAGCTCGACAGGGGGCTTTTTTAAAACCTACGAGCAGTACTTC. It yields the protein CASSSTGGFFKTYEQYF. The genes are TRBV6-1 and TRBJ2-7, with TRBD1 matching 10 bases. The CDR3 spans 17 residues. The ends lost 6 bases at V and 2 bases at J; junction bases unmatched: 13. Germline values: CDR1 MNHNS, CDR2 SASEGT.

At least ten counts were recorded for this clonotype. J is TRBJ2-1 and V is TRBV5-1; D may be TRBD2 (6 bases). Per germline, CDR1 SGHRS and CDR2 YFSETQ. The CDR3 loop spans 16 amino acids. Trimming pared 1 base from V and 2 bases from J, leaving 13 bases between. CDR3 in DNA: TGCGCCAGCAGCTTGTCCGTTCAGCGGGCCTACAATGAGCAGTTCTTC. This gives the protein CASSLSVQRAYNEQFF.

The rearrangement joins TRBV14 to TRBJ2-2, with D perhaps assigned TRBD1 or TRBD2 (6 bases each). The ends were cut back, 4 bases at V and 3 bases at J, with 24 bases in the middle. The CDR3 sequence is 19 residues long. Per germline, CDR1 SGHDN and CDR2 FVKESK. The CDR3 sequence: CASSLNRGRGGSYTGELFF. DNA of the CDR3: TGTGCCAGCAGCCTCAACCGGGGCAGGGGAGGTTCGTACACCGGGGAGCTGTTTTTT.

This clonotype came up many times. V usage is TRBV20-1 and J usage is TRBJ1-5, with D hard to call. V was trimmed by 0 bases and J by 0 bases, leaving 6 bases between them. The V gene's germline CDR1 is DFQATT and CDR2 SNEGSKA (reference sequence). This CDR3 is 14 amino acids long. The CDR3 coding sequence is TGCAGTGCTAGAGATGGCACTAGCAATCAGCCCCAGCATTTT. This encodes CSARDGTSNQPQHF.

The rearrangement links TRBV5-1 to TRBJ2-5, with D perhaps matching TRBD1 (6 bases). CDR1 SGHRS and CDR2 YFSETQ come from the germline V gene. Trimming removed 4 bases from V and 3 bases from J, with 10 bases in between. The CDR3 has 13 residues. The CDR3 region is CASSRQAEETQYF. CDR3 in DNA: TGCGCCAGCAGCCGACAGGCCGAAGAGACCCAGTACTTC. Looking up the rest from reference TRBV5-1 and TRBJ2-5 gives the full variable domain: KAGVTQTPRYLIKTRGQQVTLSCSPISGHRSVSWYQQTPGQGLQFLFEYFSETQRNKGNFPGRFSGRQFSNSRSEMNVSTLELGDSALYLCASSRQAEETQYFGPGTRLLVL.

CDR3 sequence reads: CASSPGVTYQETQYF. The CDR3 nucleotides are TGTGCCAGCAGCCCCGGAGTCACGTACCAAGAGACCCAGTACTTC. This chain joins TRBV9 and TRBJ2-5, with no clear D. The length of the CDR3 is 15 residues. Trimming stripped 4 bases from V and 0 bases from J, with 13 bases between. Looked up from germline, CDR1 is SGDLS and CDR2 is YYNGEE.

This clonotype came up many times. The chain is built from TRBV5-4 and TRBJ2-7; 7 bases align to TRBD1. J gave up 6 bases and V 0 bases, and 6 bases lay outside the gene matches. The CDR3 runs 14 residues. Germline loops: CDR1 SGHNT, CDR2 YYREEE (reference sequence). The CDR3 nucleotides read TGTGCCAGCAGCTTGGGGAACAGGGACAGCGAGCAGTACTTC. Translation gives CASSLGNRDSEQYF.

This clonotype was seen ten or more times. CDR3 in amino acids: CAISDGAGDTQYF. For the CDR3, the DNA is TGTGCCATCAGTGACGGTGCAGGAGATACGCAGTATTTT. The V call is TRBV10-3, the J call TRBJ2-3; no reliable D call. CDR1 is ENHRY, CDR2 SYGVKD, per germline. V dropped 3 bases and J dropped 5 bases, with 9 bases sitting between them. The CDR3 has 13 amino acids.